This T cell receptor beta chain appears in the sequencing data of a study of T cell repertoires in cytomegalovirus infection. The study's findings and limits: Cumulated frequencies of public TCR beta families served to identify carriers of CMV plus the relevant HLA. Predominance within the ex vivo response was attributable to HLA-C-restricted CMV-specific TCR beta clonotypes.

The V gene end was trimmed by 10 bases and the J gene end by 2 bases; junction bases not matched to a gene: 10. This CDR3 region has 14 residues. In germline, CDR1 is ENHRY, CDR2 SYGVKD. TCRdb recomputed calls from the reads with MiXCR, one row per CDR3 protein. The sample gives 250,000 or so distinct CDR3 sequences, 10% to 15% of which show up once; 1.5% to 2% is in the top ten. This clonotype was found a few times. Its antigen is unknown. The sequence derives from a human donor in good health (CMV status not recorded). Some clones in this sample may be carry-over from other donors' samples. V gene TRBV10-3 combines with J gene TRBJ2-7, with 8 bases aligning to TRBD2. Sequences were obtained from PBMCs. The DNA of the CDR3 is TGTGCCACCGAACGGGAGGGCCTTCCCTACGAGCAGTACTTC. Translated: CATEREGLPYEQYF.